Each of the 28 T cell receptor beta chains below was sequenced from the same sample in a study of blood T cell repertoires in COVID-19. Measured with immunoSEQ multiplex PCR; TCRdb has only the in-frame clones, and not every one. There are around 200,000 clones in the sample; about 80% occur only once, and 6% to 8.5% lies in the top ten. Material: peripheral blood. These receptors came from a human donor in a cohort sampled during active COVID-19.

The chain has TRBV7-3 and TRBJ2-7, with D perhaps TRBD2 (5 bases). Germline CDR1 reads SGHTA; CDR2 reads FQGTGA. The CDR3 contains 14 residues. V shed 3 bases and J shed 7 bases, with 16 bases lying between them. CDR3: CASSFGIRHDEQYF. CDR3 sequence (DNA): TGTGCCAGCAGCTTCGGGATCCGCCACGATGAGCAGTACTTC.

This clone showed up just a few times. This rearrangement joins TRBV30 to TRBJ2-2; 9 bases agree with TRBD2. With 2 bases clipped from V and 9 bases from J, the junction kept 4 bases outside the gene matches. Per the germline V gene, CDR1 is GTSNPN and CDR2 is SVGIG (reference sequence). The CDR3 is made up of 13 amino acids. The CDR3 here is CAWSTTSGRELFF. CDR3 bases: TGTGCCTGGAGTACGACTAGCGGCAGGGAGCTGTTTTTT.

The chain couples TRBV1 to TRBJ2-7; the table assigns TRBD1, which was not confirmed against the DNA. TRBV1 is flagged as a pseudogene. This CDR3 spans 15 amino acids. CDR3: CTSSPGRDRAYEQYF. The CDR3 region has the DNA TGCACCAGCAGCCCCGGGCGGGACAGAGCCTACGAGCAGTACTTC.

The rearrangement links TRBV18 to TRBJ2-7, with TRBD1 identical over 8 bases. The CDR3 consists of 14 residues. From germline, CDR1 is KGHSH and CDR2 LQKENI. Trimming at V came to 5 bases and at J to 1 base, leaving 4 bases not matched to a gene. This CDR3 reads CASSTTGVSYEQYF. As DNA, the CDR3 is TGTGCCAGCTCAACGACAGGGGTATCCTACGAGCAGTACTTC.

The rearrangement joins TRBV5-6 to TRBJ2-5, with TRBD1 identical over 11 bases. The germline V gene has CDR1 SGHDT and CDR2 YYEEEE. CDR3 length: 16 amino acids. Germline trimming cut 3 bases from V and 1 base from J; bases unmatched to any gene: 5. The CDR3 region is CASSSGQGAFQETQYF. CDR3 DNA sequence: TGTGCCAGCAGCTCAGGACAGGGGGCTTTCCAAGAGACCCAGTACTTC.

The V call is TRBV19, the J call TRBJ1-3; no reliable D call. The CDR3 contains 15 residues. The ends were cut back, 3 bases at V and 2 bases at J, with 11 bases in the middle. Germline loops: CDR1 LNHDA, CDR2 SQIVND (reference sequence). The CDR3 loop reads CASSMQDKTGNTIYF. CDR3 nucleotide sequence: TGTGCCAGTAGTATGCAGGATAAAACTGGAAACACCATATATTTT.

The V and J genes are TRBV6-2 or TRBV6-3 and TRBJ2-7, with D tentatively TRBD2 (5 bases). CDR1 and CDR2 (germline): MNHEY, SVGEGT. This CDR3 has 14 amino acids. V was trimmed by 6 bases and J by 4 bases, leaving 16 bases between them. The CDR3 here is CASSPRTLHYEQYF. The CDR3 DNA sequence: TGTGCCAGCAGCCCCAGGACTTTACATTACGAGCAGTACTTC.

The chain carries TRBV5-1 and TRBJ1-1; the match to TRBD1 covers 7 bases. The CDR3 covers 12 residues. CDR1 is SGHRS, CDR2 YFSETQ, per germline. With 6 bases clipped from V and 8 bases from J, the junction kept 7 bases outside the gene matches. Written as DNA, the CDR3 is TGCGCCAGCACCTCCGGGACAGAAGAAGCTTTCTTT. This translates into CASTSGTEEAFF.

This chain joins TRBV10-2 and TRBJ2-7; the match to TRBD1 covers 9 bases. This CDR3 has 15 amino acids. CDR1 and CDR2 from the germline V gene are WSHSY and SAAADI. J was trimmed by 4 bases and V by 0 bases; bases with no gene match: 4. CDR3 nucleotides: TGCGCCAGCAGTGAGTCGGCACAGGGGGCTTACGAGCAGTACTTC. This encodes CASSESAQGAYEQYF.

This chain joins TRBV27 and TRBJ2-7; 8 bases are shared with TRBD1. Unmatched junction bases numbered 5, after V lost 3 bases and J lost 4 bases. Germline assignment: CDR1 MNHEY and CDR2 SMNVEV (reference sequence). The CDR3 extends over 14 amino acids. The CDR3 region is CASSLGQGAYEQYF. DNA for the CDR3: TGTGCCAGCAGTTTGGGGCAGGGGGCTTACGAGCAGTACTTC.

This chain joins TRBV6-5 and TRBJ2-1; no clear D. The CDR3 has 16 residues. Looked up from germline, CDR1 is MNHEY and CDR2 is SVGAGI. Trimming pared 0 bases from V and 0 bases from J, leaving 9 bases between. This CDR3 is CASSYSAKSSYNEQFF. DNA for the CDR3: TGTGCCAGCAGTTACTCCGCCAAGAGCTCCTACAATGAGCAGTTCTTC.

This CDR3 reads CSARLAGRSYEQYF. The CDR3 DNA follows: TGCAGCGCCCGGCTAGCGGGCCGCTCCTACGAGCAGTACTTC. This chain connects TRBV29-1 to TRBJ2-7, with 8 bases matching TRBD2. CDR3 length: 14 residues. From germline, CDR1 is SQVTM and CDR2 ANQGSEA. The V gene end was trimmed by 7 bases and the J gene end by 0 bases; junction bases not matched to a gene: 8.

This clone appeared a single time. The V call is TRBV19, the J call TRBJ1-6; D remains ambiguous. The CDR3 length is 14 residues. From germline, CDR1 is LNHDA and CDR2 SQIVND (reference sequence). Trimming removed 8 bases at V and 8 bases at J, with 16 bases between. The CDR3: CASHIGGDYSPLHF. The CDR3 DNA sequence: TGTGCCAGTCATATAGGAGGTGATTATTCACCCCTCCACTTT.

The genes are TRBV3-1 (or the pseudogene TRBV3-2) and TRBJ1-1, with D unclear. The CDR3 contains 14 residues. V was shortened by 4 bases and J by 7 bases, with 16 bases between the two germline ends. CDR1 LGHDT and CDR2 YNNKEL come from the germline V gene (reference sequence). CDR3 residues: CASSPGVTSGEAFF. CDR3 nucleotides: TGTGCCAGCAGCCCCGGGGTAACCTCGGGTGAAGCTTTCTTT.

This sequence joins TRBV30 and TRBJ1-4, with a weak D call TRBD1 (6 bases). This CDR3 region has 16 residues. With 1 base removed from V and 0 bases from J, the gap between germline ends came to 12 bases. Germline V lookup: CDR1 GTSNPN, CDR2 SVGIG (reference sequence). The CDR3 DNA reads TGTGCCTGGAGTGAAAACGAGGGGGCAACTAATGAAAAACTGTTTTTT. Amino acid sequence: CAWSENEGATNEKLFF.

This chain uses TRBV7-9 with TRBJ1-6; D perhaps matches TRBD1 (6 bases). V lost 3 bases, J lost 9 bases, and 9 bases lay in between. Germline values: CDR1 SEHNR, CDR2 FQNEAQ (reference sequence). This CDR3 is built from 13 residues. The CDR3 sequence: CASSLDSGSPLHF. For the CDR3, the DNA is TGTGCCAGCAGCTTGGACAGTGGTTCACCCCTCCACTTT.

In its sample, this clone was seen a few times. V is TRBV6-4 and J is TRBJ2-7; D unclear. The CDR3 contains 12 residues. V lost 8 bases and J 0 bases, leaving 8 bases between the germline ends. Germline CDR1 is MRHNA and CDR2 is SNTAGT. DNA for the CDR3: TGTGCCAGCTCAAGACACTCCTACGAGCAGTACTTC. Amino acid sequence: CASSRHSYEQYF.

The chain uses TRBV5-1 and TRBJ1-4; no firm D call. The CDR3 totals 15 residues. The germline V gene encodes CDR1 SGHRS and CDR2 YFSETQ. V was clipped by 3 bases and J by 7 bases, with 16 bases between them. CDR3 residues: CASSSTPNEGEKLFF. DNA for the CDR3: TGCGCCAGCAGCTCAACACCCAACGAGGGTGAAAAACTGTTTTTT.

V and J are TRBV19 and TRBJ1-1; D unresolved. Germline values: CDR1 LNHDA, CDR2 SQIVND (reference sequence). This CDR3 is 16 amino acids long. The germline V and J ends were trimmed by 7 bases and 0 bases, with 18 bases remaining between them. The CDR3 is CASIDRPGGMNTEAFF. CDR3 coding DNA: TGTGCCAGTATCGATCGGCCAGGAGGAATGAACACTGAAGCTTTCTTT.

The chain recombines TRBV9 with TRBJ1-5; D uncertain. In germline, CDR1 is SGDLS, CDR2 YYNGEE. Trimming removed 2 bases from V and 1 base from J, with 10 bases in between. The CDR3 is 15 residues long. The CDR3 region is CASSVSGGSNQPQHF. The CDR3 DNA reads TGTGCCAGCAGCGTCTCAGGAGGGAGCAATCAGCCCCAGCATTTT. Using reference TRBV9 and TRBJ1-5 for the parts outside the CDR3, the full variable domain is DSGVTQTPKHLITATGQRVTLRCSPRSGDLSVYWYQQSLDQGLQFLIQYYNGEERAKGNILERFSAQQFPDLHSELNLSSLELGDSALYFCASSVSGGSNQPQHFGDGTRLSIL.

The V and J genes are TRBV10-3 and TRBJ1-5; D is possibly TRBD1 (6 bases). V lost 4 bases and J 3 bases, leaving 7 bases between the germline ends. Looked up from germline, CDR1 is ENHRY and CDR2 is SYGVKD. The CDR3 sequence is 13 residues long. CDR3: CAISGQDNQPQHF. The CDR3, as DNA: TGTGCCATCAGTGGACAGGACAATCAGCCCCAGCATTTT.

This chain joins TRBV4-1 and TRBJ1-2, with D possibly matching TRBD1 (6 bases). The V end was cut by 1 base, the J end by 4 bases, with 13 bases between. Germline V gene data show CDR1 as MGHRA and CDR2 as YSYEKL. The CDR3 loop spans 15 amino acids. CDR3 nucleotides: TGCGCCAGCAGCCAAGGGAAAGGGGGTGTCTATGGCTACACCTTC. Its translation is CASSQGKGGVYGYTF.

The chain employs TRBV18 and TRBJ2-2; D not resolved. Germline V gives CDR1 KGHSH, CDR2 LQKENI. CDR3 length: 16 amino acids. V lost 3 bases and J 1 base, leaving 12 bases between the germline ends. The CDR3 reads CASSPSAGMNTGELFF. CDR3 in DNA: TGTGCCAGCTCACCGTCGGCAGGAATGAACACCGGGGAGCTGTTTTTT.

The rearrangement uses TRBV5-1 and TRBJ2-6; a possible D gene is TRBD1 (6 bases). The ends were cut back, 4 bases at V and 1 base at J, with 24 bases in the middle. This CDR3 region has 20 residues. CDR1 and CDR2 (germline): SGHRS, YFSETQ. The CDR3 bases are TGCGCCAGCAGCGGGGGCTTGAGAACTCCCGGGAAGTCTGGGGCCAACGTCCTGACTTTC. It yields the protein CASSGGLRTPGKSGANVLTF.

The CDR3 is CASRFRVENTEAFF. The DNA for the CDR3 is TGTGCCAGCAGATTCAGGGTTGAAAACACTGAAGCTTTCTTT. V gene TRBV6-6 combines with J gene TRBJ1-1; TRBD1 is a possible D gene (5 bases). CDR3 size: 14 residues. Germline CDR1 reads MNHNY; CDR2 reads SVGAGI (reference sequence). Trimming took off 6 bases at V and 2 bases at J, with 13 bases between the two ends.

V usage is TRBV5-5 and J usage is TRBJ1-3, with D possibly TRBD1 on 5 matching bases. Per germline, CDR1 SGHKS and CDR2 YYEKEE (reference sequence). The CDR3 loop spans 15 amino acids. V lost 2 bases to trimming and J lost 1 base, with 10 bases between them. CDR3 nucleotide sequence: TGTGCCAGCAGCTTTCAGGGAGGATCTGGAAACACCATATATTTT. As protein: CASSFQGGSGNTIYF.

The chain uses TRBV11-2 and TRBJ2-7, with 9 bases that match TRBD1. The trim removed 1 base at V and 6 bases at J, leaving 7 bases unmatched. The CDR3 runs 15 residues. Germline V gives CDR1 SGHAT, CDR2 FQNNGV. Here the CDR3 DNA reads TGTGCCAGCAGCTTAGGGACAGGGGTGCTTGGCGAGCAGTACTTC. This translates into CASSLGTGVLGEQYF.

In nucleotides, the CDR3 is TGTGCCACCAGTGATTTAGGGGCGGATGAGCAGTTCTTC. Amino acids: CATSDLGADEQFF. V and J are TRBV24-1 and TRBJ2-1; TRBD1 is a possible D gene (5 bases). V lost 1 base to trimming and J lost 8 bases, with 8 bases between them. The CDR3 consists of 13 residues. Germline-derived CDR1 and CDR2 are KGHDR and SFDVKD.